These T cell receptor beta chains were read from a single sample in a study of persistence of HIV-infected CD4 T cells. Their recognized antigens are unknown. Produced via immunoSEQ multiplex PCR; TCRdb's table is partial and in-frame only. The table includes 15,000 to 25,000 clones, approximately 80% detected once. The source material was CD4+ T cells sorted from PBMCs after roughly 18-hour stimulation, sampled from a patient who received antiretroviral therapy. These receptors all stem from an adult man with HIV who was CMV-seropositive. CDR3s include the opening cysteine and the closing phenylalanine or tryptophan. Fields, in order: CDR3 protein, CDR3 DNA, J gene, D gene, V gene, clone size. A D gene is named only where the DNA matches it firmly. Only part of the rows carry a size: once, few, many, or a class if the clone is expanded.

CDR3 protein: CAWSGSQGASFF
CDR3 DNA: TGTGCCTGGAGTGGAAGTCAGGGGGCGTCTTTCTTT
J gene: TRBJ1-1
D gene: TRBD1
V gene: TRBV30
clone size: few

CDR3 protein: CASSPGGITYEQYF
CDR3 DNA: TGTGCCAGCTCACCAGGGGGAATCACCTACGAGCAGTACTTC
J gene: TRBJ2-7
D gene: -
V gene: TRBV18
clone size: -

CDR3 protein: CASSLGVSYGYTF
CDR3 DNA: TGTGCCAGCAGTTTAGGGGTATCCTATGGCTACACCTTC
J gene: TRBJ1-2
D gene: -
V gene: TRBV28
clone size: -

CDR3 protein: CASNRDANGYTF
CDR3 DNA: TGTGCCAGCAATAGGGACGCTAATGGCTACACCTTC
J gene: TRBJ1-2
D gene: -
V gene: TRBV12-3/TRBV12-4
clone size: -

CDR3 protein: CASRADHNSPLHF
CDR3 DNA: TGCGCCAGCAGAGCGGACCATAATTCACCCCTCCACTTT
J gene: TRBJ1-6
D gene: -
V gene: TRBV10-2
clone size: -

CDR3 protein: CATSRDLPAGAGDTQYF
CDR3 DNA: TGTGCCACCAGCAGAGATCTTCCAGCGGGGGCGGGAGATACGCAGTATTTT
J gene: TRBJ2-3
D gene: TRBD2
V gene: TRBV15
clone size: -

CDR3 protein: CATGEGRQHNQPQHF
CDR3 DNA: TGTGCCACCGGCGAGGGTCGGCAGCACAATCAGCCCCAGCATTTT
J gene: TRBJ1-5
D gene: -
V gene: TRBV15
clone size: -

CDR3 protein: CASSSSGTGPAMNTEAFF
CDR3 DNA: TGTGCCAGTAGTTCCTCCGGGACAGGGCCCGCCATGAACACTGAAGCTTTCTTT
J gene: TRBJ1-1
D gene: TRBD1
V gene: TRBV19
clone size: -

CDR3 protein: CASSRARREKLFF
CDR3 DNA: TGTGCCAGCAGCCGGGCGAGGAGGGAAAAGCTGTTTTTT
J gene: TRBJ1-4
D gene: -
V gene: TRBV28
clone size: -

CDR3 protein: CASSKYSNQPQHF
CDR3 DNA: TGTGCCAGCAGCAAATATAGCAATCAGCCCCAGCATTTT
J gene: TRBJ1-5
D gene: -
V gene: TRBV5-6
clone size: -

CDR3 protein: CASSYSIGERTEAFF
CDR3 DNA: TGTGCCAGCAGTTACTCTATTGGGGAGCGCACTGAAGCTTTCTTT
J gene: TRBJ1-1
D gene: -
V gene: TRBV6-5
clone size: once

CDR3 protein: CASSQLRGRDTGELFF
CDR3 DNA: TGTGCCAGCAGCCAACTTAGGGGCCGGGACACCGGGGAGCTGTTTTTT
J gene: TRBJ2-2
D gene: -
V gene: TRBV14
clone size: few

CDR3 protein: CASHGGPPNGYTF
CDR3 DNA: TGTGCCAGCCACGGAGGACCGCCAAACGGCTACACCTTC
J gene: TRBJ1-2
D gene: -
V gene: TRBV12-3/TRBV12-4
clone size: once

CDR3 protein: CASSSGTGGVTDTQYF
CDR3 DNA: TGTGCCAGCAGCTCCGGGACAGGGGGCGTCACAGATACGCAGTATTTT
J gene: TRBJ2-3
D gene: TRBD1
V gene: TRBV7-9
clone size: -

CDR3 protein: CASSDRGHRYGYTF
CDR3 DNA: TGTGCCAGCAGTGACAGGGGGCATAGGTATGGCTACACCTTC
J gene: TRBJ1-2
D gene: TRBD1
V gene: TRBV6-1
clone size: -

CDR3 protein: CASSLDRSAGNTIYF
CDR3 DNA: TGTGCCAGTAGTTTGGACAGGTCTGCTGGAAACACCATATATTTT
J gene: TRBJ1-3
D gene: TRBD1
V gene: TRBV19
clone size: -

CDR3 protein: CASSQTSTLAKNIQYF
CDR3 DNA: TGTGCCAGCAGCCAGACTAGCACACTAGCCAAAAACATTCAGTACTTC
J gene: TRBJ2-4
D gene: TRBD2
V gene: TRBV28
clone size: -

CDR3 protein: CASSLMIEGTEAFF
CDR3 DNA: TGTGCCAGCAGCTTAATGATAGAGGGAACTGAAGCTTTCTTT
J gene: TRBJ1-1
D gene: -
V gene: TRBV11-1
clone size: -

CDR3 protein: CASSLVSTDTQYF
CDR3 DNA: TGTGCCAGCAGCTTGGTCAGCACAGATACGCAGTATTTT
J gene: TRBJ2-3
D gene: -
V gene: TRBV7-3
clone size: -

CDR3 protein: CATSDLGPTTGELFF
CDR3 DNA: TGTGCCACCAGTGATTTGGGGCCAACCACCGGGGAGCTGTTTTTT
J gene: TRBJ2-2
D gene: -
V gene: TRBV24-1
clone size: few

CDR3 protein: CASSLVGGYEQYF
CDR3 DNA: TGTGCCAGCAGTTTAGTGGGGGGCTACGAGCAGTACTTC
J gene: TRBJ2-7
D gene: -
V gene: TRBV28
clone size: -

CDR3 protein: CASSLYSGGAYNEQFF
CDR3 DNA: TGTGCCAGCAGCTTATACAGCGGGGGGGCTTACAATGAGCAGTTCTTC
J gene: TRBJ2-1
D gene: TRBD2
V gene: TRBV7-2
clone size: once

CDR3 protein: CASSLGLAGRNEQFF
CDR3 DNA: TGTGCCAGCAGCTTAGGGCTAGCGGGGAGGAATGAGCAGTTCTTC
J gene: TRBJ2-1
D gene: TRBD2
V gene: TRBV7-2
clone size: -

CDR3 protein: CASSVGLRVGGTQYF
CDR3 DNA: TGTGCCAGCAGTGTAGGGTTGCGGGTTGGGGGTACGCAGTATTTT
J gene: TRBJ2-3
D gene: -
V gene: TRBV2
clone size: -

CDR3 protein: CSAREGLNQPQHF
CDR3 DNA: TGCAGCGCTCGGGAGGGCCTCAATCAGCCCCAGCATTTT
J gene: TRBJ1-5
D gene: -
V gene: TRBV29-1
clone size: -

CDR3 protein: CASSPQQGAGNTIYF
CDR3 DNA: TGCGCCAGCAGCCCTCAACAGGGGGCTGGAAACACCATATATTTT
J gene: TRBJ1-3
D gene: TRBD1
V gene: TRBV4-1
clone size: -

CDR3 protein: CASSLRGDWSYGYTF
CDR3 DNA: TGTGCCAGCAGCTTGAGGGGGGATTGGAGCTATGGCTACACCTTC
J gene: TRBJ1-2
D gene: -
V gene: TRBV5-5
clone size: -

CDR3 protein: CASSLRGGGTEAFF
CDR3 DNA: TGTGCCAGCAGCTTGCGCGGGGGAGGAACTGAAGCTTTCTTT
J gene: TRBJ1-1
D gene: -
V gene: TRBV7-3
clone size: -

CDR3 protein: CASPGHHTNTGELFF
CDR3 DNA: TGTGCCAGCCCTGGGCATCACACGAACACCGGGGAGCTGTTTTTT
J gene: TRBJ2-2
D gene: -
V gene: TRBV6-5
clone size: -

CDR3 protein: CSVDGAGGNTDTQYF
CDR3 DNA: TGCAGCGTTGATGGGGCGGGGGGGAACACAGATACGCAGTATTTT
J gene: TRBJ2-3
D gene: TRBD2
V gene: TRBV29-1
clone size: -

CDR3 protein: CASSHSQDTQYF
CDR3 DNA: TGTGCCAGCAGCCACTCTCAAGATACGCAGTATTTT
J gene: TRBJ2-3
D gene: -
V gene: TRBV6-5
clone size: -

CDR3 protein: CASRWTGTAEQPQHF
CDR3 DNA: TGTGCCAGCAGATGGACAGGGACAGCCGAACAGCCCCAGCATTTT
J gene: TRBJ1-5
D gene: TRBD1
V gene: TRBV6-6
clone size: few

CDR3 protein: CASRNLGGEAFF
CDR3 DNA: TGTGCCAGCAGAAATCTTGGAGGTGAAGCTTTCTTT
J gene: TRBJ1-1
D gene: -
V gene: TRBV28
clone size: -

CDR3 protein: CASRTGEETQYF
CDR3 DNA: TGTGCCAGTAGGACAGGGGAGGAGACCCAGTACTTC
J gene: TRBJ2-5
D gene: TRBD1
V gene: TRBV6-5
clone size: -

CDR3 protein: CASSPWRAANTGELFF
CDR3 DNA: TGTGCCAGCAGCCCGTGGAGGGCGGCGAACACCGGGGAGCTGTTTTTT
J gene: TRBJ2-2
D gene: -
V gene: TRBV5-6
clone size: -

CDR3 protein: CAISEGVSYEQYF
CDR3 DNA: TGTGCCATCAGTGAGGGCGTATCCTACGAGCAGTACTTC
J gene: TRBJ2-7
D gene: -
V gene: TRBV10-3
clone size: -

CDR3 protein: CASSNEVRGQPQHF
CDR3 DNA: TGCGCCAGCAGTAATGAGGTTCGGGGTCAGCCCCAGCATTTT
J gene: TRBJ1-5
D gene: -
V gene: TRBV10-2
clone size: -

CDR3 protein: CASSPDGDSGNTIYF
CDR3 DNA: TGTGCCAGCAGCCCGGACGGTGACTCTGGAAACACCATATATTTT
J gene: TRBJ1-3
D gene: -
V gene: TRBV7-6
clone size: few

CDR3 protein: CATSDPGQSYSGANVLTF
CDR3 DNA: TGTGCCACCAGTGACCCGGGACAGTCCTACTCTGGGGCCAACGTCCTGACTTTC
J gene: TRBJ2-6
D gene: TRBD1
V gene: TRBV24-1
clone size: -

CDR3 protein: CASSPPGRSFNEQFF
CDR3 DNA: TGTGCCAGCTCACCACCGGGTAGGAGCTTTAACGAGCAGTTCTTC
J gene: TRBJ2-1
D gene: -
V gene: TRBV18
clone size: -

CDR3 protein: CASWTGSSGNTIYF
CDR3 DNA: TGTGCCTCCTGGACAGGGAGCTCTGGAAACACCATATATTTT
J gene: TRBJ1-3
D gene: TRBD1
V gene: TRBV6-5
clone size: few

CDR3 protein: CASISGAGQSSYEQYF
CDR3 DNA: TGTGCCAGCATTTCTGGGGCGGGACAGTCCTCCTACGAGCAGTACTTC
J gene: TRBJ2-7
D gene: -
V gene: TRBV28
clone size: -

CDR3 protein: CATSTLTGVNSPLHF
CDR3 DNA: TGTGCCACCAGTACCCTGACAGGAGTTAATTCACCCCTCCACTTT
J gene: TRBJ1-6
D gene: -
V gene: TRBV19
clone size: -

CDR3 protein: CASSLGGMSNQPQHF
CDR3 DNA: TGCGCCAGCAGCTTGGGAGGGATGAGCAATCAGCCCCAGCATTTT
J gene: TRBJ1-5
D gene: -
V gene: TRBV5-1
clone size: -

CDR3 protein: CASSYGGHEQYF
CDR3 DNA: TGTGCCAGCAGTTACGGGGGCCACGAGCAGTACTTC
J gene: TRBJ2-7
D gene: -
V gene: TRBV12-3/TRBV12-4
clone size: -

CDR3 protein: CASSAGTSGVAGELFF
CDR3 DNA: TGTGCCAGCAGTGCGGGGACTAGCGGGGTGGCCGGGGAGCTGTTTTTT
J gene: TRBJ2-2
D gene: TRBD2
V gene: TRBV6-1
clone size: -

CDR3 protein: CASSIDPAALNTEAFF
CDR3 DNA: TGTGCCAGTAGTATAGACCCCGCAGCTTTGAACACTGAAGCTTTCTTT
J gene: TRBJ1-1
D gene: -
V gene: TRBV19
clone size: -

CDR3 protein: CASSDWTRRNTGELFF
CDR3 DNA: TGTGCCAGCAGTGATTGGACTAGGCGGAACACCGGGGAGCTGTTTTTT
J gene: TRBJ2-2
D gene: TRBD2
V gene: TRBV2
clone size: few